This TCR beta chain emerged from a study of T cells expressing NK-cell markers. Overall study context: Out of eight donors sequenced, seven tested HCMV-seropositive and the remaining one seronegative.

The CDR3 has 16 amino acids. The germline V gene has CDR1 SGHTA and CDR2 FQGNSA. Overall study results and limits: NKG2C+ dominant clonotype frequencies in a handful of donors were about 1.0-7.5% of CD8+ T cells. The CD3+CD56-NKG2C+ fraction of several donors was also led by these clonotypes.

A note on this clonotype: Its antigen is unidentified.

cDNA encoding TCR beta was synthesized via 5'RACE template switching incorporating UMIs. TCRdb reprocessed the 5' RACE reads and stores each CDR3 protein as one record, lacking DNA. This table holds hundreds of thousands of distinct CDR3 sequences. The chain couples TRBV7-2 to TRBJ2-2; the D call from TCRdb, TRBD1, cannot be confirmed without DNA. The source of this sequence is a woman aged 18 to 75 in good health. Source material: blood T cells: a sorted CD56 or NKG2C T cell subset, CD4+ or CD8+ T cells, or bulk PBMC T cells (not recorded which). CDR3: CASRDARGLNTGELFF.